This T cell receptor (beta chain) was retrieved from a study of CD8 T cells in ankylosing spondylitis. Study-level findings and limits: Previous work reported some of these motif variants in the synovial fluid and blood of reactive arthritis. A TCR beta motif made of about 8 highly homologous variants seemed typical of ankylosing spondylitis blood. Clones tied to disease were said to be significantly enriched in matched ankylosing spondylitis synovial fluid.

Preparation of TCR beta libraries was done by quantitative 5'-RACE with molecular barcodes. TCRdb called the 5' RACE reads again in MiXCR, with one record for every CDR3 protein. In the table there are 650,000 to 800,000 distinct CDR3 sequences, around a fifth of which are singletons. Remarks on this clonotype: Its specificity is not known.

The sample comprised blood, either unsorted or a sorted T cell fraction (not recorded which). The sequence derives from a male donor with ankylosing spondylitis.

The CDR3 protein is CASSLDPADSGNTIYF. CDR3 coding DNA: TGCGCCAGCAGCTTGGATCCAGCCGACTCTGGAAACACCATATATTTT. The J gene is TRBJ1-3, the V gene TRBV5-1; D ambiguous. CDR1 and CDR2 (germline): SGHRS, YFSETQ. The CDR3 is made up of 16 amino acids. V was pared by 0 bases and J by 0 bases, with 10 bases between.